This T cell receptor beta chain derives from a study of T cells in Graves' hyperthyroidism and ophthalmopathy. Overall study results and limits: From stable hyperthyroidism, ophthalmopathy was separated by a 13 V-J model.

What was amplified from RNA transcripts were TCR beta CDR3 regions. HTBI primers were employed in a first-round RT-PCR of the TCR CDR3. A single record per CDR3 protein comes from TCRdb applying MiXCR to the multiplex PCR reads. The sample shows 400,000 to 450,000 distinct CDR3 sequences, roughly 14% of them seen only once. This clonotype came up many times. Its antigen is still unknown. 10 ml fresh peripheral blood yielded the PBMCs. The clonotype comes from a man in his late teens or twenties with Graves' ophthalmopathy. Sequenced input: blood.

CDR3 region: CASSQGPSSSYEQYF. The CDR3 bases are TGCGCCAGCAGCCAGGGACCGTCGAGCTCCTACGAGCAGTACTTC. This chain joins TRBV4-1 and TRBJ2-7; D is perhaps TRBD1 or TRBD2 (5 bases each). Trimming left V 3 bases short and J 0 bases short, with 12 bases between. Looked up from germline, CDR1 is MGHRA and CDR2 is YSYEKL. The CDR3 sequence is 15 residues long.